This T cell receptor beta chain was obtained from a study of blood T cell repertoires in COVID-19. Whole-study context: Sites in the United States, Italy and Spain provided acute and convalescent COVID-19 samples. Sample material is recorded as cDNA or gDNA derived from T cells, B-cell-depleted T cells, or PBMCs.

The V and J ends lost 5 bases and 6 bases respectively, with 16 bases between them. CDR1 and CDR2 (germline): LNHDA, SQIVND (reference sequence). CDR3 length: 14 amino acids. Patients of the Seattle cohort, enrolled during active infection, were followed longitudinally. Assay: immunoSEQ multiplex PCR; the TCRdb copy retains only in-frame clones and omits some. The data show about 150,000 clones, 70% to 90% seen once. The clonotype comes from a woman aged 55-75 years with COVID-19, enrolled during active disease. V gene TRBV19 combines with J gene TRBJ1-1, with no clear D. The material sequenced was peripheral blood. The CDR3 bases are TGTGCCAGTAGTTTCAGCTGGGCCGGCTCTGAAGCTTTCTTT. Its protein product is CASSFSWAGSEAFF.